These 19 T cell receptor beta chains were all obtained from the same sample, sequenced in a study of T cell responses to AZD1222 COVID-19 vaccine. Clones were sequenced by immunoSEQ multiplex PCR, and TCRdb holds only the in-frame ones, with some missing. Among 98,000 or so clones listed, more than 85% were seen once. Here the sequenced sample was peripheral blood, taken on day 0 of AZD1222 vaccination. These TCRs come from an adult in good health.

The chain is built from TRBV24-1 and TRBJ1-4; D remains unclear. V shed 3 bases and J shed 0 bases, with 10 bases lying between them. The CDR3 contains 16 residues. Germline lookup yields CDR1 KGHDR and CDR2 SFDVKD. Here the CDR3 DNA reads TGTGCCACCAGTGATGGATCGCCAGCAACTAATGAAAAACTGTTTTTT. This sequence encodes CATSDGSPATNEKLFF.

V is TRBV27 and J is TRBJ2-3, with D perhaps matching TRBD1 or TRBD2 (5 bases each). CDR3 length: 12 amino acids. Trimming stripped 4 bases from V and 10 bases from J, with 12 bases between. The V gene's germline CDR1 is MNHEY and CDR2 SMNVEV (reference sequence). The CDR3 nucleotides are TGTGCCAGCAGTTACCGGGACGGAGCGCAGTATTTT. Its protein product is CASSYRDGAQYF.

With regard to this clone: The junction shows a germline mismatch at one end, possibly a read error. V gene TRBV3-1 (or the pseudogene TRBV3-2) combines with J gene TRBJ2-7; D perhaps matches TRBD2 (5 bases). CDR1 LGHDT and CDR2 YNNKEL come from the germline V gene (reference sequence). The CDR3 contains 11 residues. The CDR3 loop reads CASSQERAKHF. The CDR3 DNA reads TGTGCCAGCAGCCAAGAGAGGGCTAAGCACTTC.

The chain joins TRBV9 to TRBJ2-2; 7 bases are a match to TRBD1. CDR1 is SGDLS, CDR2 YYNGEE, per germline. V gave up 3 bases and J gave up 0 bases; unmatched junction bases: 5. The CDR3 sequence is 16 residues long. The DNA for the CDR3 is TGTGCCAGCAGCGCATTAGGGGGCGCGAACACCGGGGAGCTGTTTTTT. It encodes CASSALGGANTGELFF.

The chain couples TRBV9 to TRBJ2-3, with 7 positions matching TRBD2. J was trimmed by 1 base and V by 4 bases; bases with no gene match: 3. CDR1 and CDR2 from the germline V gene are SGDLS and YYNGEE. The CDR3 has 14 residues. This chain's CDR3 is CASSPSGGTDTQYF. In DNA, the CDR3 is TGTGCCAGCAGCCCCAGCGGGGGCACAGATACGCAGTATTTT.

This chain uses TRBV2 with TRBJ2-3; tentative D call: TRBD2 (5 bases). With 2 bases removed from V and 2 bases from J, the gap between germline ends came to 14 bases. In germline, CDR1 is SNHLY, CDR2 FYNNEI. This CDR3 region has 16 residues. CDR3: CASSESILAPTDTQYF. In DNA form, the CDR3 reads TGTGCCAGCAGTGAATCTATTCTAGCCCCCACAGATACGCAGTATTTT.

The chain is built from TRBV2 and TRBJ2-7; D unresolved. The CDR3 spans 13 residues. Germline V gene data show CDR1 as SNHLY and CDR2 as FYNNEI. Trimming removed 6 bases from V and 3 bases from J, with 12 bases in between. The chain's CDR3 is CASRLHLSYEQYF. The CDR3 coding sequence is TGTGCCAGCAGGTTACATCTAAGCTACGAGCAGTACTTC.

This chain joins TRBV15 and TRBJ1-2; unclear D gene. Germline-derived CDR1 and CDR2 are LNHNV and YYDKDF (reference sequence). Trimming left V 2 bases short and J 8 bases short, with 12 bases between. The CDR3 loop spans 13 amino acids. The CDR3 region is CATSRNRPEGYTF. CDR3 bases: TGTGCCACCAGCAGAAATCGGCCCGAGGGCTACACCTTC.

With respect to this clone: The germline gene is not matched at one end of the junction; a read error may be the cause. The rearrangement uses TRBV7-3 and TRBJ2-5, with D possibly TRBD1 on 6 matching bases. Germline V lookup: CDR1 SGHTA, CDR2 FQGTGA. The CDR3 runs to 14 residues. CDR3 region: CASSLTFGGRRLNF. The CDR3 nucleotides are TGTGCCAGCAGCTTAACGTTTGGGGGCAGGCGCCTCAACTTC.

This chain links TRBV2 with TRBJ1-3, with D possibly being TRBD1 (5 bases). Germline V gene data show CDR1 as SNHLY and CDR2 as FYNNEI. The CDR3 extends over 13 amino acids. Trimming took 3 bases from V and 10 from J, leaving 13 bases between them. The CDR3 sequence: CASSDPNRRTIYF. CDR3 coding DNA: TGTGCCAGCAGTGATCCTAACAGGCGGACCATATATTTT.

The V and J genes are TRBV5-1 and TRBJ2-1, with 8 positions matching TRBD2. The ends lost 0 bases at V and 7 bases at J; junction bases unmatched: 6. The CDR3 is made up of 15 amino acids. Germline V lookup: CDR1 SGHRS, CDR2 YFSETQ. CDR3 loop: CASSLDREGLNEQFF. The CDR3 DNA follows: TGCGCCAGCAGCTTGGATCGGGAGGGCCTGAATGAGCAGTTCTTC.

The chain links TRBV18 to TRBJ2-1; 9 nucleotides match TRBD2. This CDR3 spans 15 amino acids. Losses at the gene ends were 6 bases for V and 6 bases for J; bases not matched to a gene: 9. The germline gives CDR1 KGHSH, CDR2 LQKENI. CDR3 bases: TGTGCCAGCTCTGTGCCCGGGACTAGCATCAATGAGCAGTTCTTC. Translated, it gives CASSVPGTSINEQFF.

In regard to this clone: A junction end diverges from the germline sequence, so it may reflect a read error. The chain has TRBV2 and TRBJ2-7, with 7 bases that match TRBD1. CDR1 and CDR2 from the germline V gene are SNHLY and FYNNEI. The CDR3 spans 14 residues. The CDR3 DNA reads TGTGCCAGCAGCGGGACAGAGAAGTCCTACAAGCAGTACTTC. This encodes CASSGTEKSYKQYF.

The rearrangement joins TRBV2 to TRBJ2-1, with 9 positions matching TRBD2. CDR1 is SNHLY and CDR2 is FYNNEI in the germline V gene. With 6 bases clipped from V and 3 bases from J, the junction kept 6 bases outside the gene matches. The CDR3 consists of 15 residues. DNA for the CDR3: TGTGCCAGCAGCCAAAGGACTAGCGTCTACAATGAGCAGTTCTTC. It is translated as CASSQRTSVYNEQFF. The whole variable domain, filled in from reference TRBV2 and TRBJ2-1, reads EPEVTQTPSHQVTQMGQEVILRCVPISNHLYFYWYRQILGQKVEFLVSFYNNEISEKSEIFDDQFSVERPDGSNFTLKIRSTKLEDSAMYFCASSQRTSVYNEQFFGPGTRLTVL.

The V and J genes are TRBV7-2 and TRBJ2-1; D remains unclear. CDR3 length: 14 amino acids. V lost 8 bases and J lost 3, with 14 bases in between. Per the germline V gene, CDR1 is SGHTA and CDR2 is FQGNSA. CDR3: CASGTGLSYNEQFF. CDR3 nucleotides: TGTGCCAGCGGTACCGGTTTGAGCTACAATGAGCAGTTCTTC.

The rearrangement joins TRBV28 to TRBJ1-2; D unclear. This CDR3 comprises 14 residues. In germline, CDR1 is MDHEN, CDR2 SYDVKM. The V end was cut by 3 bases, the J end by 4 bases, with 12 bases between. CDR3 coding DNA: TGTGCCAGCAGTTTCGACCCCACCGGCTATGGCTACACCTTC. Encoded protein: CASSFDPTGYGYTF.

The chain has TRBV2 and TRBJ2-5; no definite D call. The CDR3 is 12 residues long. Germline lookup yields CDR1 SNHLY and CDR2 FYNNEI. The V end was cut by 2 bases, the J end by 7 bases, with 8 bases between. As DNA, the CDR3 is TGTGCCAGCAGTGAAACGTTGGGGACCCAGTACTTC. Translated, it gives CASSETLGTQYF.

This rearrangement joins TRBV7-9 to TRBJ2-7, with D possibly TRBD1 on 6 matching bases. The germline gives CDR1 SEHNR, CDR2 FQNEAQ (reference sequence). V was trimmed by 4 bases and J by 5 bases, leaving 12 bases between them. The CDR3 is 13 residues long. The CDR3 here is CASSSLGDNEQYF. Here the CDR3 DNA reads TGTGCCAGCAGCTCACTAGGGGACAACGAGCAGTACTTC.

This clone was seen a single time. This chain uses TRBV11-2 with TRBJ2-7; 12 positions agree with TRBD2. The CDR3 contains 16 residues. The J segment lost 0 bases and the V segment lost 6 bases, leaving 6 bases of the junction unmatched. Germline V lookup: CDR1 SGHAT, CDR2 FQNNGV. The CDR3 DNA sequence: TGTGCCAGCAGAAGGACTAGCGGGATCAGCTCCTACGAGCAGTACTTC. As protein: CASRRTSGISSYEQYF.